This TCR beta chain was identified in a study of shared clonotypes between healthy human individuals (dated by TCRdb to 2018 to 2020). Regarding the study in general: The cohort included three men and a couple of women between 18 and 49 years of age. For each donor, CD4 naive and CD4 memory were each given three plates, CD8 naive was given two plates, and CD8 memory was given one plate. Blood TCR repertoires of a handful of healthy adults were deeply sequenced to estimate repertoire size and the extent of clonotype sharing between individuals. Libraries were prepared and TCR repertoires were sequenced by different laboratories using diverse techniques, in order to increase sequencing depth and limit assay-specific biases. Between about 0.94 and 8.9 billion PBMCs per donor were obtained by leukapheresis.

The study at large found these results: Because the study included a small number of donors, the genetic and exposure-history diversity represented was limited. When four donors were compared, the shared fraction of clonotypes was around 5.1% for naive CD4, around 4% for naive CD8, 2.3% for memory CD4, and 0.4% for memory CD8. Sampling was restricted to blood, and TCR repertoires in tissue are likely to differ from TCR repertoires in blood. Naive subsets generally had larger estimated clonotype richness than memory subsets. Higher generation probabilities were observed for clonotypes shared by all four sorted-subset donors than for non-shared clonotypes. Rarefaction of sorted-subset datasets indicated incomplete sequencing despite the large sequencing depth. Pairwise subsampling indicated that sequencing depth was expected to affect the degree of clonotype sharing among donors.

Relative to germline, V is 2 bases shorter and J is 0 bases shorter, with 9 bases between their ends. The CDR3, cysteine through phenylalanine, is 15 amino acids long. Left in the record is the CDR3 DNA by itself, 45 bases read in frame from the first base. From the germline V gene (reference sequence), CDR1 is SEHNR and CDR2 is FQNEAQ. Notes on this clone: Its target antigen remains unknown. Base qualities are missing; no much larger clone stands one base away. Additional DNA sequences in this sample encode the identical CDR3.

TCR CDR3 regions were amplified from genomic DNA by multiplex PCR using the deep immunoSEQ assay. Genomic DNA extracted from each cell subset was distributed evenly over all wells of several immunoSEQ 96-well plates, and each plate served as one replicate. For sorted subsets, 150 to 250 ng of genomic DNA, equivalent to 25,000 to 30,000 T cell genomes, went into each replicate PCR. The purified libraries were quantified using a Qubit 3.0 fluorometer, sized with a Bioanalyzer 2100, and then quantified again using the KAPA Library Quantification kit. A separate single-read 150-cycle Illumina NextSeq 550 flow cell was used to sequence each immunoSEQ 96-well plate. Per the authors' processing: Because only junctional sequences without quality scores were contained in the immunoSEQ output, filtering matching that applied to full-length reads could not be performed. Sequences were annotated with PyIR, a Python wrapper for IgBLAST v1.9, and V/J genes and CDR3 were assigned using IMGT germline references. Reads with weak V/J assignments (E-value above 1e-6), missing CDR3, stop codons, out-of-frame junctions, or ambiguous translated residues were removed. A V3J clonotype was defined by an identical inferred V gene, J gene, and CDR3 amino acid sequence. Percentage overlap between repertoires was computed as shared unique clonotypes divided by the size of the smaller repertoire. RTK rarefaction, the Chao1 estimator, and Recon v2.1 estimates of unobserved clonotypes were used to assess repertoire richness. For all TCRbeta clonotypes obtained by the gDNA method from a handful of donors, generation probabilities were computed with OLGA. TCRdb limited this immuneACCESS table to in-frame rearrangements with V and J called. A share of clones is missing; checked studies link under half to unresolved V genes, and the rest is unexplained. That table supplies the V and J calls and clone size; D and trimming were determined from the DNA. Counted in this sample were about 110,000 clones; more than 65% of them appeared once. The top ten hold about 26% of the sample.

Donors were healthy HIV-negative adults with no recently reported acute infections or vaccinations. Only Caucasian adults living in Nashville, Tennessee, USA were represented among the donors. CD8 memory samples combined magnetically selected CD45RO+ cells with CCR7-negative CD45RA+ effector memory (TemRA) cells. Blood was obtained by leukapheresis, after which PBMCs were separated by Ficoll-Histopaque density gradient centrifugation and cryopreserved in liquid nitrogen vapor phase. Analytical flow cytometry was used to check the purity and quantity of every magnetically sorted T cell population. Genomic DNA was isolated from every sorted fraction and measured by UV absorbance on a Nanodrop 2000c.

The rearrangement combines TRBV7-9 with TRBJ2-3; the D gene is unclear. This receptor was obtained from a woman in her twenties or thirties in good health. The sample taken for sequencing was memory CD8+ T cells sorted from blood. This specimen's cell subset or site label, per the study, means: CD45RO+ cells pooled with CCR7-negative TemRA cells. The CDR3: CASSLLGTSTDTQYF. The nucleotide sequence is given as TGTGCCAGCAGCTTATTAGGTACTAGCACAGATACGCAGTATTTT.